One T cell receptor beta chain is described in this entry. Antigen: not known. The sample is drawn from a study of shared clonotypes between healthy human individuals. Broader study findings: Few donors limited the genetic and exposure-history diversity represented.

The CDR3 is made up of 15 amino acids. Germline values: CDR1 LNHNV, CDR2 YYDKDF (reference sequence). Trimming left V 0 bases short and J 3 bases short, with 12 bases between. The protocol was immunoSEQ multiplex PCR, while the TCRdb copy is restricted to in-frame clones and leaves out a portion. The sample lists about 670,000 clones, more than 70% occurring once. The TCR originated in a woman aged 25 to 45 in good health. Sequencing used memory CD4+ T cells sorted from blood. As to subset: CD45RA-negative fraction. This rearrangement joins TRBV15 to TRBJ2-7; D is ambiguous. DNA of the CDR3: TGTGCCACCAGCAGAGATAGGGTGTCGGGCTACGAGCAGTACTTC. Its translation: CATSRDRVSGYEQYF. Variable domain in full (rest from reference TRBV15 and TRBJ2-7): DAMVIQNPRYQVTQFGKPVTLSCSQTLNHNVMYWYQQKSSQAPKLLFHYYDKDFNNEADTPDNFQSRRPNTSFCFLDIRSPGLGDTAMYLCATSRDRVSGYEQYFGPGTRLTVT.